The 9 T cell receptor beta chains below all came from one sample that was sequenced in a study of blood T cell repertoires in COVID-19. Produced via immunoSEQ multiplex PCR; TCRdb's table is partial and in-frame only. The repertoire holds 200,000 to 250,000 clones, with about 86% as singletons. The material sequenced was peripheral blood. These receptors were taken from a woman aged 30 to 39 who had recovered from COVID-19.

This chain uses TRBV5-1 with TRBJ2-6; TRBD1 is a possible D gene (6 bases). This CDR3 contains 17 residues. Deletions cut 0 bases from V and 4 bases from J, with 14 bases between. Germline V gene data show CDR1 as SGHRS and CDR2 as YFSETQ. The CDR3, as DNA: TGCGCCAGCAGCTTGGTGGGGGCGCTTTCGGGGGCCAACGTCCTGACTTTC. Residues: CASSLVGALSGANVLTF.

This clone was recorded a few times. This sequence joins TRBV4-3 and TRBJ2-3, with TRBD2 matching 13 bases. V shed 4 bases, J shed 5 bases, and the junction held 6 bases outside the gene matches. The CDR3 contains 16 residues. CDR1 and CDR2 (germline): LGHNA, YSLEER. The CDR3 DNA sequence: TGCGCCAGCAGCCTGGGACTAGCGGGGACCGGAGATACGCAGTATTTT. Translating it yields CASSLGLAGTGDTQYF.

The chain links TRBV18 to TRBJ1-6; 9 nucleotides align to TRBD1. There are 12 residues in the CDR3. Trimming took 3 bases from V and 14 from J; bases not matched to a gene: 2. Germline-derived CDR1 and CDR2 are KGHSH and LQKENI. The CDR3, as DNA: TGTGCCAGCTCACCGCGACAGGGGGCCCTCCACTTT. Its translation: CASSPRQGALHF.

This clone showed up just a few times. The chain is built from TRBV5-4 and TRBJ1-2; the D is unclear. Trimming removed 4 bases from V and 2 bases from J, with 9 bases in between. Germline loops: CDR1 SGHNT, CDR2 YYREEE (reference sequence). The CDR3 runs 13 residues. The DNA for the CDR3 is TGTGCCAGCAGCATAACAGTGAACTATGGCTACACCTTC. Amino acids: CASSITVNYGYTF.

The J gene is TRBJ2-1, the V gene TRBV9, with D tentatively TRBD2 (5 bases). In germline, CDR1 is SGDLS, CDR2 YYNGEE. The ends were cut back, 0 bases at V and 6 bases at J, with 16 bases in the middle. CDR3 length: 16 residues. The CDR3 DNA sequence: TGTGCCAGCAGCGTAGGGTCTAGCCCGATTCGCAATGAGCAGTTCTTC. This sequence encodes CASSVGSSPIRNEQFF.

The rearrangement links TRBV7-8 to TRBJ1-5; a possible D gene is TRBD1 (6 bases). The CDR3 spans 13 residues. Germline loops: CDR1 SGHVS, CDR2 FQNEAQ. V was pared by 4 bases and J by 3 bases, with 7 bases between. This CDR3 reads CASSSGDNQPQHF. The DNA of the CDR3 is TGTGCCAGCAGCTCAGGGGACAATCAGCCCCAGCATTTT.

The chain is built from TRBV7-2 and TRBJ2-3, with D possibly being TRBD2 (7 bases). Trimming removed 1 base from V and 2 bases from J, with 16 bases in between. The germline gives CDR1 SGHTA, CDR2 FQGNSA. The CDR3 contains 17 residues. CDR3 residues: CASSLGGGDRITDTQYF. CDR3 nucleotides: TGTGCCAGCAGCTTAGGAGGGGGGGATCGTATCACAGATACGCAGTATTTT.

This rearrangement joins TRBV30 to TRBJ1-2; D gene uncertain. CDR3 length: 17 residues. Trimming took off 0 bases at V and 2 bases at J, with 19 bases between the two ends. Per the germline V gene, CDR1 is GTSNPN and CDR2 is SVGIG (reference sequence). The CDR3 here is CAWSVEAFLSLNYGYTF. Here the CDR3 DNA reads TGTGCCTGGAGTGTCGAGGCCTTCCTCTCCCTCAACTATGGCTACACCTTC.

J is TRBJ1-3 and V is TRBV5-4; the D gene is possibly TRBD1 (6 bases). The V gene lost 4 bases and the J gene lost 4 bases, with 12 bases spanning the gap. The CDR3 runs to 14 residues. Germline V lookup: CDR1 SGHNT, CDR2 YYREEE (reference sequence). This CDR3 is CASSKIGQGNTIYF. CDR3 DNA sequence: TGTGCCAGCAGCAAAATAGGACAGGGAAACACCATATATTTT.